A selection of T cell receptor beta chains follows, all from one sample in a study of neurological immune-mediated disorders. A single record per CDR3 protein comes from TCRdb applying MiXCR to the 5' RACE reads. The table records roughly 60,000 distinct CDR3 sequences, 9.5% to 12% of them present only once. The sample comprised PBMCs. The receptors shown here come from a man in his sixties in good health. CDR3s include the opening cysteine and the closing phenylalanine or tryptophan. Part of the rows lack a size; the others show once, few, many or a class for expanded clones.

v_call,j_call,clone_size,cdr3_aa
TRBV28,TRBJ1-1,many,CASSFLGEAFF
TRBV7-6,TRBJ2-7,many,CASSLGSGDEEQYF
TRBV12-3/TRBV12-4,TRBJ1-5,many,CASSLNDQPQHF
TRBV25-1,TRBJ1-2,many,CASTKGGKYGYTF
TRBV20-1,TRBJ2-5,many,CSARVGGAVGETQYF
TRBV5-5,TRBJ1-1,many,CASTGLTEAFF
TRBV18,TRBJ2-3,many,CASSPLGNRGSTDTQYF
TRBV7-2,TRBJ2-5,many,CASSISGIGETQYF
TRBV4-1,TRBJ1-1,many,CASSHLLGNTEAFF
TRBV4-3,TRBJ2-5,NA,CASSLSPDPFNQETQYF
TRBV3-1,TRBJ2-3,NA,CASKDRGTTDTQYF
TRBV20-1,TRBJ2-3,many,CSVKRAGGRGDTQYF
TRBV28,TRBJ1-6,many,CASSSQTTLHF
TRBV20-1,TRBJ1-6,many,CSALGQGGDSPLHF
TRBV7-2,TRBJ1-5,many,CASSSTGLGQPQHF
TRBV5-1,TRBJ2-6,many,CASSLISSGANVLTF
TRBV12-3/TRBV12-4,TRBJ2-3,many,CASSPRTGGASDTQYF
TRBV3-1,TRBJ2-2,many,CATKVITGELFF
TRBV5-6,TRBJ1-2,many,CASSVPTGVYGYTF
TRBV20-1,TRBJ2-7,many,CSARSGLTYEQYF
TRBV5-1,TRBJ2-3,many,CASSLGLAGVYPTDTQYF
TRBV2,TRBJ2-1,many,CASSERVGGSYNEQFF
TRBV7-9,TRBJ1-4,many,CASSFWGTNEKLFF
TRBV3-1,TRBJ2-3,NA,CASSQAGVGTDTQYF
TRBV5-1,TRBJ2-2,many,CASSSEAYDRVNTGELFF
TRBV20-1,TRBJ2-3,many,CSAREATGTPSTDTQYF
TRBV28,TRBJ1-1,many,CASSFGYRLTNTEAFF
TRBV5-1,TRBJ2-5,NA,CASILVAGGQETQYF
TRBV19,TRBJ1-4,few,CASRPWTAIEKLFF
TRBV9,TRBJ1-1,many,CASSVGGDTEAFF